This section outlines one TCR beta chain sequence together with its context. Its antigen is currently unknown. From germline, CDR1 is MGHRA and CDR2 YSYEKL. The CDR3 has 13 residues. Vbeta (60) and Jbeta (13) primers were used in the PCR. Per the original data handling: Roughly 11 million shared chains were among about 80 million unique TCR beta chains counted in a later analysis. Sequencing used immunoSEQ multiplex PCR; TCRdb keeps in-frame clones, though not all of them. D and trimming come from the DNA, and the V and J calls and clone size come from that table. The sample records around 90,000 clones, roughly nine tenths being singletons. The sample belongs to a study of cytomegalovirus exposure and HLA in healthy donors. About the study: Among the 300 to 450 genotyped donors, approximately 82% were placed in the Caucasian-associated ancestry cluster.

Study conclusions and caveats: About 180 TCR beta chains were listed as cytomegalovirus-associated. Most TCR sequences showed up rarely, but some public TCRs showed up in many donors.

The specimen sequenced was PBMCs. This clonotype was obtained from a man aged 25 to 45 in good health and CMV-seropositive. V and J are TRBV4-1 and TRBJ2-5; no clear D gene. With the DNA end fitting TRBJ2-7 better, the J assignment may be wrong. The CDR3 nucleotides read TGCGCCAGCAGCCAAGCATTCTTCTACGAGCAGTACTTC. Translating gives CASSQAFFYEQYF.